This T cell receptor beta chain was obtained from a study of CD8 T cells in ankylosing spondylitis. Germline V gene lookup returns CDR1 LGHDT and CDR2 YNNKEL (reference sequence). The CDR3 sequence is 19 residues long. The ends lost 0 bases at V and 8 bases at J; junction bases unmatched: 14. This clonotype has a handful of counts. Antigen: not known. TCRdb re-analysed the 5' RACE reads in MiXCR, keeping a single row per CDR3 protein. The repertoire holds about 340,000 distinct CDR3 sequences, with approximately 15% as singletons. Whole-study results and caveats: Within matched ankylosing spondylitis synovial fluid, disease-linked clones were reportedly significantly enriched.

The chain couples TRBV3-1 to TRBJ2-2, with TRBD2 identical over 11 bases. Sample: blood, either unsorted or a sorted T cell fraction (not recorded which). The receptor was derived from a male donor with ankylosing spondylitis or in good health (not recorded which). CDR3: CASSQDWATLLAGAGELFF. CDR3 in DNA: TGTGCCAGCAGCCAAGATTGGGCAACTCTACTAGCGGGAGCAGGGGAGCTGTTTTTT.